The rows below give T cell receptor beta chains drawn from one sample of a study of human T cells and chemical hapten exposure. TCRdb analysed the RACE reads with MiXCR anew, one entry per CDR3 protein. The sample carries under 45,000 distinct CDR3 sequences, 10% recorded once. The input for sequencing was whole blood, taken in connection with sensitization to the hapten diphenylcyclopropenone (DPC). Every receptor here comes from a man in his thirties or forties with alopecia areata. Some clones in this sample may be carry-over from other donors' samples. The CDR3 runs from the conserved cysteine through the conserved F or W. Fields, in order: D gene, V gene, clone size, J gene, CDR3 protein, CDR3 DNA. D genes are given only for firm matches. Size is omitted from some rows. Given values are once, few, many or a class for expanded clones.

d_gene: TRBD2; v_gene: TRBV5-1; abundance: many; j_gene: TRBJ2-3; CDR3aa: CASIPTSGGHTQYF; CDR3nt: TGCGCCAGCATCCCGACTAGCGGGGGACATACGCAGTATTTT
d_gene: -; v_gene: TRBV10-3; abundance: many; j_gene: TRBJ1-3; CDR3aa: CATEASGNTIYF; CDR3nt: TGTGCCACCGAGGCCTCTGGAAACACCATATATTTT
d_gene: -; v_gene: TRBV7-9; abundance: -; j_gene: TRBJ2-1; CDR3aa: CASSLADVGHIDEQFF; CDR3nt: TGTGCCAGCAGCTTAGCGGACGTGGGTCATATCGATGAGCAGTTCTTC
d_gene: -; v_gene: TRBV18; abundance: -; j_gene: TRBJ2-7; CDR3aa: CASSPSIGQTYEQYF; CDR3nt: TGTGCCAGCTCACCTTCGATAGGACAGACATACGAGCAGTACTTC
d_gene: TRBD1; v_gene: TRBV5-1; abundance: few; j_gene: TRBJ1-1; CDR3aa: CASSPTGTGTMNTEAFF; CDR3nt: TGCGCCAGCAGCCCCACCGGGACAGGGACCATGAACACTGAAGCTTTCTTT
d_gene: TRBD1; v_gene: TRBV7-9; abundance: many; j_gene: TRBJ2-7; CDR3aa: CASSRQGYEQYF; CDR3nt: TGTGCCAGCAGCAGACAGGGGTATGAGCAGTACTTC
d_gene: -; v_gene: TRBV20-1; abundance: few; j_gene: TRBJ1-2; CDR3aa: CSATLYPYGYTF; CDR3nt: TGCAGTGCCACCCTTTATCCCTATGGCTACACCTTC
d_gene: -; v_gene: TRBV5-5; abundance: few; j_gene: TRBJ2-7; CDR3aa: CASSHMNREQYF; CDR3nt: TGTGCCAGCAGCCACATGAACCGGGAGCAGTACTTC
d_gene: -; v_gene: TRBV29-1; abundance: -; j_gene: TRBJ2-1; CDR3aa: CSVSGNREQFF; CDR3nt: TGCAGCGTCTCAGGCAACCGTGAGCAGTTCTTC
d_gene: -; v_gene: TRBV7-9; abundance: few; j_gene: TRBJ2-1; CDR3aa: CASSFPREDNEQFF; CDR3nt: TGTGCCAGCAGCTTTCCCAGGGAAGACAATGAGCAGTTCTTC
d_gene: -; v_gene: TRBV5-1; abundance: medium-sized; j_gene: TRBJ1-5; CDR3aa: CASSFGASNQPQHF; CDR3nt: TGCGCCAGCAGCTTTGGGGCCAGCAATCAGCCCCAGCATTTT
d_gene: -; v_gene: TRBV27; abundance: many; j_gene: TRBJ2-7; CDR3aa: CASSPTDSDYEQYF; CDR3nt: TGTGCCAGCAGTCCTACGGACAGCGACTACGAGCAGTACTTC
d_gene: -; v_gene: TRBV7-2; abundance: -; j_gene: TRBJ1-6; CDR3aa: CASSLEAVRSYNSPLHF; CDR3nt: TGTGCCAGCAGCTTAGAGGCAGTTAGGTCTTATAATTCACCCCTCCACTTT
d_gene: -; v_gene: TRBV7-9; abundance: many; j_gene: TRBJ1-2; CDR3aa: CASSPGVAHTF; CDR3nt: TGTGCCAGCAGCCCAGGGGTGGCCCACACCTTC
d_gene: TRBD2; v_gene: TRBV10-3; abundance: many; j_gene: TRBJ2-5; CDR3aa: CAIGSGRETQYF; CDR3nt: TGTGCCATCGGTAGCGGGAGAGAGACCCAGTACTTC
d_gene: -; v_gene: TRBV11-2; abundance: -; j_gene: TRBJ2-2; CDR3aa: CASSLGGRPNTGELFF; CDR3nt: TGTGCCAGCAGCTTAGGGGGCAGGCCGAACACCGGGGAGCTGTTTTTT
d_gene: -; v_gene: TRBV14; abundance: many; j_gene: TRBJ2-5; CDR3aa: CASSPTGSFETQYF; CDR3nt: TGTGCCAGCAGCCCAACAGGTTCTTTCGAGACCCAGTACTTC